A selection of T cell receptor beta chains follows, all from one sample in a study of T cells in tumors after PD-1 blockade. Here immunoSEQ multiplex PCR was the method, and the copy in TCRdb shows in-frame clones only, minus some. Of some 14,000 clones listed, around 68% were seen once; the top ten hold roughly 30%. The sample consisted of tumor tissue, taken after anti-PD-1 treatment. These TCRs come from a human donor with cutaneous squamous cell carcinoma. Both conserved end residues are part of each CDR3. The D gene is left open where the match is weak. Size is omitted from some rows. Given values are once, few, many or a class for expanded clones.

size,J,V,D,CDR3,DNA
-,TRBJ2-3,TRBV9,TRBD2,CASSVGSSGGTDTQYF,TGTGCCAGCAGCGTAGGGTCTAGCGGGGGGACAGATACGCAGTATTTT
medium-sized,TRBJ2-1,TRBV10-1,TRBD1,CASAGQGSYNEQFF,TGCGCCAGCGCTGGACAGGGCTCCTACAATGAGCAGTTCTTC
-,TRBJ2-1,TRBV9,TRBD2,CASSAISGSSYNEQFF,TGTGCCAGCAGCGCCATTAGCGGGAGCTCCTACAATGAGCAGTTCTTC
-,TRBJ2-7,TRBV2,TRBD2,CASSEARGREQYF,TGTGCCAGCAGTGAAGCGCGGGGGAGAGAGCAGTACTTC
medium-sized,TRBJ2-7,TRBV7-9,TRBD1,CASSLSGTGSYEQYF,TGTGCCAGCAGCCTCTCCGGGACAGGGTCCTACGAGCAGTACTTC
few,TRBJ2-3,TRBV18,-,CASSPRDFEDTQYF,TGTGCCAGCTCACCCCGGGACTTCGAGGATACGCAGTATTTT
-,TRBJ2-1,TRBV2,-,CASRASPGTQYNEQFF,TGTGCCAGCAGAGCTTCCCCCGGGACACAATACAATGAGCAGTTCTTC
few,TRBJ1-6,TRBV10-2,-,CASSESGHLGTPLHF,TGCGCCAGCAGTGAGTCTGGCCATTTAGGGACACCCCTCCACTTT
-,TRBJ2-1,TRBV15,TRBD2,CATSRDNRGSSYNEQFF,TGTGCCACCAGCAGAGATAATCGCGGGAGTTCCTACAATGAGCAGTTCTTC
once,TRBJ1-3,TRBV19,-,CASSPGWGQASGNTIYF,TGTGCCAGTAGCCCCGGGTGGGGACAAGCCTCTGGAAACACCATATATTTT
-,TRBJ2-5,TRBV7-8,-,CASSLGRGPAWETQYF,TGTGCCAGCAGCTTAGGTCGGGGCCCAGCATGGGAGACCCAGTACTTC
-,TRBJ2-1,TRBV21-1,-,CASSKGVANVSYNEQFF,TGTGCCAGCAGCAAAGGAGTAGCGAACGTCTCCTACAATGAGCAGTTCTTC
-,TRBJ2-1,TRBV6-2/TRBV6-3,TRBD2,CASSHERGEQFF,TGTGCCAGCAGTCACGAGCGGGGTGAGCAGTTCTTC
few,TRBJ2-7,TRBV28,-,CASSLLRGGQYF,TGTGCCAGCAGTTTATTGAGGGGGGGGCAGTACTTC
medium-sized,TRBJ1-1,TRBV11-3,-,CASSLDRSGNTEAFF,TGTGCCAGCAGCTTAGATCGCTCGGGAAACACTGAAGCTTTCTTT
-,TRBJ1-3,TRBV10-1,TRBD1,CASPLITGETGNTIYF,TGCGCCAGCCCGCTGATTACAGGGGAGACAGGAAACACCATATATTTT
-,TRBJ2-6,TRBV7-9,TRBD1,CASSQGVGLRSGANVLTF,TGTGCCAGCAGCCAGGGGGTGGGCCTGCGATCTGGGGCCAACGTCCTGACTTTC
-,TRBJ2-7,TRBV5-4,TRBD1,CASSSEPTGGSSYEQYF,TGTGCCAGCAGCTCCGAACCCACAGGGGGGTCCTCCTACGAGCAGTACTTC
few,TRBJ2-1,TRBV27,TRBD2,CASSLIGGRTYNEQFF,TGTGCCAGCAGTTTAATCGGCGGGAGGACATACAATGAGCAGTTCTTC
-,TRBJ1-5,TRBV2,-,CASSGQGNNQPQHF,TGTGCCAGCAGTGGCCAGGGAAATAATCAGCCCCAGCATTTT
-,TRBJ2-7,TRBV7-9,TRBD2,CASSLALGGEPYEQYF,TGTGCCAGCAGCTTAGCGCTGGGAGGGGAACCCTACGAGCAGTACTTC
-,TRBJ2-4,TRBV7-2,-,CASSEYTPAKNIQYF,TGTGCCAGCAGCGAATATACCCCCGCCAAAAACATTCAGTACTTC
-,TRBJ2-7,TRBV27,TRBD2,CASRPELAGWYEQYF,TGTGCCAGCAGGCCTGAACTAGCGGGGTGGTACGAGCAGTACTTC
-,TRBJ2-4,TRBV10-1,TRBD1,CASSATGGAGNGAKNIQYF,TGCGCCAGCAGCGCGACAGGGGGCGCGGGTAATGGAGCCAAAAACATTCAGTACTTC
-,TRBJ1-1,TRBV2,TRBD1,CASNKGIKTGHTEAFF,TGTGCCAGCAATAAAGGGATAAAGACAGGGCACACTGAAGCTTTCTTT
-,TRBJ1-6,TRBV6-5,-,CASSPGRGLNSPLHF,TGTGCCAGCAGTCCCGGAAGGGGTTTAAATTCACCCCTCCACTTT
-,TRBJ2-1,TRBV19,-,CASTGAGTGSYNEQFF,TGTGCCAGTACGGGGGCGGGAACGGGATCCTACAATGAGCAGTTCTTC
-,TRBJ2-7,TRBV4-2,-,CASSPFPGAIYEQYF,TGTGCCAGCAGCCCCTTTCCGGGAGCTATTTACGAGCAGTACTTC
-,TRBJ2-7,TRBV21-1,-,CASSKVLGGNSYEQYF,TGTGCCAGCAGCAAAGTGTTGGGCGGGAACTCCTACGAGCAGTACTTC
once,TRBJ2-2,TRBV4-1,-,CASSRDLFYTGELFF,TGCGCCAGCAGTCGGGACTTGTTTTACACCGGGGAGCTGTTTTTT
-,TRBJ2-1,TRBV9,-,CASSGGRSSGSYNEQFF,TGTGCCAGCAGCGGAGGCCGATCATCGGGGTCCTACAATGAGCAGTTCTTC
-,TRBJ2-7,TRBV4-1,-,CASSQDREAPGQYF,TGCGCCAGCAGCCAAGATCGCGAGGCCCCGGGGCAGTACTTC
-,TRBJ1-2,TRBV27,-,CASSPQSGAGLYGYTF,TGTGCCAGCAGTCCCCAGTCAGGGGCAGGGCTTTATGGCTACACCTTC
-,TRBJ2-3,TRBV15,TRBD2,CATSYRDYTDTQYF,TGTGCCACCAGCTACCGGGACTACACAGATACGCAGTATTTT
-,TRBJ2-7,TRBV2,-,CASSDKPRGVQYF,TGTGCCAGCAGTGACAAGCCTAGGGGCGTGCAGTACTTC
-,TRBJ2-5,TRBV4-1,TRBD2,CASSQPDRLAAIKYF,TGCGCCAGCAGCCAACCAGACAGACTAGCGGCAATAAAGTACTTC
once,TRBJ1-2,TRBV18,-,CASSPPQGDYGYTF,TGTGCCAGCTCACCTCCCCAGGGAGACTATGGCTACACCTTC